This is a list of T cell receptor beta chains from one sample in a study of blood T cell repertoires in COVID-19. Sequencing was performed with immunoSEQ multiplex PCR; in TCRdb, only in-frame clones are kept and a portion is missing. The sample lists 200,000 to 250,000 clones, 82% occurring once. Material: PBMCs or T cells enriched from blood (not recorded which). The source of these receptors is a woman aged 55-69 years who had recovered from COVID-19. The CDR3 runs from the conserved cysteine through the conserved F or W. Some rows have no size entry. The others give once, few or many, or a class for an expanded clone.

V: TRBV23-1; size: NA; CDR3: CASSRERPTEQFF
V: TRBV6-1; size: few; CDR3: CASQRGSSYEQYF
V: TRBV2; size: NA; CDR3: CASFLSYNSPLHF
V: TRBV25-1; size: NA; CDR3: CASSGPAGGYGYTF
V: TRBV7-2; size: NA; CDR3: CASSLDTGHVYEQYF
V: TRBV5-1; size: NA; CDR3: CASSSGTVPNYGYTF
V: TRBV27; size: few; CDR3: CASRLQGAGANVLTF
V: TRBV7-2; size: NA; CDR3: CASSSGPRIYEQYF
V: TRBV18; size: NA; CDR3: CASSPLEATNEKLFF
V: TRBV12-3/TRBV12-4; size: NA; CDR3: CASSLGENTEAFF
V: TRBV5-1; size: once; CDR3: CASSTILAGGTDTQYF
V: TRBV11-1; size: NA; CDR3: CASSLVRLAGGETQYF